These 14 T cell receptor beta chains came from one sample sequenced in a study of cytotoxic CD8 clonotypes in ibrutinib-treated CLL. The assay was immunoSEQ multiplex PCR, and TCRdb's table has in-frame clones only and misses some. The repertoire has over 65,000 clones, around 79% of them found once; the top ten carry around 4.8%. The sample here was PBMCs, taken after 12 months of ibrutinib treatment. The receptors shown here come from a human donor with chronic lymphocytic leukemia.

The chain links TRBV11-2 to TRBJ1-3; TRBD1 aligns across 8 bases. This CDR3 contains 17 residues. Germline loops: CDR1 SGHAT, CDR2 FQNNGV. The trim removed 4 bases at V and 2 bases at J, leaving 10 bases unmatched. CDR3 protein: CASSSTFGTGTGNTIYF. CDR3 nucleotides: TGTGCCAGCAGCTCGACCTTTGGGACAGGCACTGGAAACACCATATATTTT.

The chain carries TRBV6-6 and TRBJ2-2; TRBD2 matches at 7 bases. V gave up 8 bases and J gave up 7 bases; unmatched junction bases: 10. Germline V gene lookup returns CDR1 MNHNY and CDR2 SVGAGI (reference sequence). The CDR3 extends over 14 amino acids. CDR3: CASRGASGHGELFF. CDR3 sequence (DNA): TGTGCCAGCCGAGGGGCTAGCGGCCACGGGGAGCTGTTTTTT.

The V and J genes are TRBV11-2 and TRBJ2-1, with D unresolved. V dropped 0 bases and J dropped 9 bases, with 15 bases sitting between them. Germline CDR1 reads SGHAT; CDR2 reads FQNNGV. The CDR3 has 15 residues. This CDR3 is CASSLDRVARPEQFF. The CDR3 region has the DNA TGTGCCAGCAGCTTAGATCGAGTAGCCCGACCTGAGCAGTTCTTC.

CDR3 bases: TGTGCCAGCTCACCCCTGGCGGGGGCGAACACCGGGGAGCTGTTTTTT. It specifies CASSPLAGANTGELFF. The rearrangement uses TRBV18 and TRBJ2-2, with 7 bases matching TRBD2. The CDR3 sequence is 16 residues long. Germline CDR1 reads KGHSH; CDR2 reads LQKENI. The junction had 4 bases not matched to a gene; V was cut back by 3 bases and J by 0 bases.

This clone was detected a few times. This chain uses TRBV14 with TRBJ2-7; 14 bases match TRBD2. Trimming took 1 base from V and 9 from J; bases not matched to a gene: 5. Per germline, CDR1 SGHDN and CDR2 FVKESK. The CDR3 covers 15 residues. The CDR3 DNA reads as TGTGCCAGCAGCCAAGGACTAGCGGGAGGGCCGCGGCAGTACTTC. Translating it yields CASSQGLAGGPRQYF.

The chain combines TRBV2 with TRBJ2-4; D may match TRBD1 or TRBD2 (5 bases each). Germline lookup yields CDR1 SNHLY and CDR2 FYNNEI. V was cut by 3 bases and J by 2 bases, with 8 bases left in between. This CDR3 is built from 14 residues. The chain's CDR3 is CASSEGRTKNIQYF. The CDR3, as DNA: TGTGCCAGCAGTGAGGGACGGACCAAAAACATTCAGTACTTC.

The chain recombines TRBV29-1 with TRBJ2-7; no reliable D call. The CDR3 is 11 amino acids. From germline, CDR1 is SQVTM and CDR2 ANQGSEA. V lost 4 bases and J lost 4, with 8 bases in between. CDR3 sequence (DNA): TGCAGCGTTGCGGCGAGTTACGAGCAGTACTTC. It is translated as CSVAASYEQYF.

This sequence joins TRBV2 and TRBJ2-1, with 13 bases identical to TRBD2. The junction had 5 bases not matched to a gene; V was cut back by 3 bases and J by 9 bases. CDR3 size: 15 residues. CDR1 and CDR2 (germline): SNHLY, FYNNEI. The CDR3 region is CASSDGLAGEGEQFF. The CDR3 region has the DNA TGTGCCAGCAGTGACGGACTAGCGGGAGAGGGTGAGCAGTTCTTC.

The V and J genes are TRBV13 and TRBJ1-2; the D gene is possibly TRBD1 (5 bases). CDR1 PRHDT and CDR2 FYEKMQ come from the germline V gene (reference sequence). The CDR3 consists of 13 residues. V lost 4 bases to trimming and J lost 3 bases, with 9 bases between them. The CDR3 coding sequence is TGTGCCAGCAGCTGGCCGGGGGACTATGGCTACACCTTC. Translation: CASSWPGDYGYTF.

The chain recombines TRBV5-1 with TRBJ2-3; TRBD1 is a possible D gene (5 bases). This CDR3 spans 15 amino acids. The V end lost 4 bases, the J end lost 2 bases, and 14 bases lay between the germline ends. Looked up from germline, CDR1 is SGHRS and CDR2 is YFSETQ. Here the CDR3 DNA reads TGCGCCAGCAGCCTCGCCACGGACACCACAGATACGCAGTATTTT. Translating it yields CASSLATDTTDTQYF.

The V gene is TRBV2, the J gene TRBJ2-4, with 8 bases matching TRBD1. The CDR3 sequence is 14 residues long. Germline V CDR1 and CDR2: SNHLY, FYNNEI. V shed 6 bases and J 7 bases; nucleotides not matched to a gene: 8. CDR3 in DNA: TGTGCCAGCAGACAATTAACAGGGGGGAACATTCAGTACTTC. This sequence encodes CASRQLTGGNIQYF.

This chain links TRBV19 with TRBJ2-1; perhaps TRBD2 as D (5 bases). CDR1 and CDR2 from the germline V gene are LNHDA and SQIVND (reference sequence). V was clipped by 8 bases and J by 8 bases, with 19 bases between them. This CDR3 contains 14 residues. In nucleotides, the CDR3 is TGTGCCAGTGGAGCGGCCCATCTCGGCTATGAGCAGTTCTTC. This encodes CASGAAHLGYEQFF.

The chain couples TRBV11-3 to TRBJ2-1; D possibly corresponds to TRBD2 (5 bases). The length of the CDR3 is 15 residues. With 3 bases removed from V and 2 bases from J, the gap between germline ends came to 11 bases. Germline CDR1 and CDR2: SGHNT and YENEEA. CDR3 coding DNA: TGTGCCAGCAGCTTCGACTATTCTACCTACAATGAGCAGTTCTTC. Its protein is CASSFDYSTYNEQFF.

The chain carries TRBV6-5 and TRBJ1-2; D gene ambiguous. Between the trimmed V and J ends, which lost 2 bases and 8 bases, there was a span of 12 bases. The CDR3 loop spans 13 amino acids. Germline CDR1 MNHEY, CDR2 SVGAGI. The CDR3 bases are TGTGCCAGCAGTTACATGGTCACTGGGGGCTACACCTTC. This sequence encodes CASSYMVTGGYTF.